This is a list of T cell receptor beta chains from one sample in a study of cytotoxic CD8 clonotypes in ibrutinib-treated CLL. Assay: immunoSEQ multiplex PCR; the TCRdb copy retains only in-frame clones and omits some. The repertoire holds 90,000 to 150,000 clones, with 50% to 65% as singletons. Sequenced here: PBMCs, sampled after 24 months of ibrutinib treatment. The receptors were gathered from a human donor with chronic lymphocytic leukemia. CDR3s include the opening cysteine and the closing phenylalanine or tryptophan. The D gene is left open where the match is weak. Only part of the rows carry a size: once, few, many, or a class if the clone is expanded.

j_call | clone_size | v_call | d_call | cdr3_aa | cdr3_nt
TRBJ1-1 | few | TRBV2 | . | CASSEAVRGAFF | TGTGCCAGCAGTGAAGCGGTCAGGGGAGCTTTCTTT
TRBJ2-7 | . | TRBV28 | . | CASSSGLKYEQYF | TGTGCCAGCAGCTCGGGGCTAAAGTACGAGCAGTACTTC
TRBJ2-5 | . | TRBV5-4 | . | CASSLVQQETQYF | TGTGCCAGCAGCTTGGTACAGCAAGAGACCCAGTACTTC
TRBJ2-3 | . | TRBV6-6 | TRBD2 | CATKVAGGTTDTQYF | TGTGCCACCAAAGTAGCGGGGGGCACCACAGATACGCAGTATTTT
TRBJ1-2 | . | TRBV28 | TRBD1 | CASSSGQGTLMSGYTF | TGTGCCAGCAGTTCCGGACAGGGTACCTTGATGAGTGGCTACACCTTC
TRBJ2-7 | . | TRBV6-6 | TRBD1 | CASRDRGPYEQYF | TGTGCCAGCAGAGACAGGGGTCCCTACGAGCAGTACTTC
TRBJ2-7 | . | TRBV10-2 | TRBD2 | CASRSSGGALEQYF | TGCGCCAGCAGGTCTAGCGGGGGGGCCCTCGAGCAGTACTTC
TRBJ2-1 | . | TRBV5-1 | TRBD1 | CASSTGTGSYNEQFF | TGCGCCAGCAGCACCGGGACAGGGTCCTACAATGAGCAGTTCTTC
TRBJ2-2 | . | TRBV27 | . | CASSHKNTGELFF | TGTGCCAGCAGTCACAAGAACACCGGGGAGCTGTTTTTT
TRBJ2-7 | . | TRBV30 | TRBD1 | CAWSIGTAYEQYF | TGTGCCTGGAGTATCGGGACAGCCTACGAACAGTACTTC
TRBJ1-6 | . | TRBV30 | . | CAWQQGGGNSPLHF | TGTGCCTGGCAACAGGGAGGCGGGAATTCACCCCTCCACTTT
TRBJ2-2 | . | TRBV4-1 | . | CASSQEPSADTGELFF | TGCGCCAGCAGCCAAGAGCCTAGCGCTGACACCGGGGAGCTGTTTTTT
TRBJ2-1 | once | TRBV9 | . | CASSVSGDAYNEQFF | TGTGCCAGCAGCGTATCCGGGGACGCCTACAATGAGCAGTTCTTC
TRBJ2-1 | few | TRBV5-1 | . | CASSLTAGGFNEQFF | TGCGCCAGCAGCTTGACAGCTGGAGGGTTCAATGAGCAGTTCTTC
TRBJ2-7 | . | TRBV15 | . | CATSWGLNSYEQYF | TGTGCCACCAGCTGGGGACTCAACTCCTACGAGCAGTACTTC
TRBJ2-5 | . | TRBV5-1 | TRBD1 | CASSVQGARETQYF | TGCGCCAGCAGCGTACAGGGGGCCCGGGAGACCCAGTACTTC
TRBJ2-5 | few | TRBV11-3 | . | CASSIDGTGQETQYF | TGTGCCAGCAGCATCGACGGCACAGGGCAAGAGACCCAGTACTTC
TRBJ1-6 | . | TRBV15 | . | CATSRETGNSSPLHF | TGTGCCACCAGCAGAGAAACAGGGAACAGTTCACCCCTCCACTTT
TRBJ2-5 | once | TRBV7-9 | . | CASSLSSQTQYF | TGTGCCAGCAGCTTGAGTAGCCAGACCCAGTACTTC
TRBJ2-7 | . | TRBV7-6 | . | CASSLDAARVEQYF | TGTGCCAGCAGCTTAGACGCGGCGCGGGTCGAGCAGTACTTC
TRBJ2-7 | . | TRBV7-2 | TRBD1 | CASSFRTGQGLDEQYF | TGTGCCAGCAGCTTCCGGACTGGACAGGGTTTAGATGAGCAGTACTTC
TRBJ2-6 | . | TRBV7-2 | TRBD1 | CASSQDWTGVTGANVLTF | TGTGCCAGCAGCCAAGACTGGACAGGGGTAACGGGGGCCAACGTCCTGACTTTC
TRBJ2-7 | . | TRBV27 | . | CASSFLAYEQYF | TGTGCCAGCAGTTTCCTCGCCTACGAGCAGTACTTC
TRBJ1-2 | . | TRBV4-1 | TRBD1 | CASSQGDSVYYGYTF | TGCGCCAGCAGCCAAGGGGACAGCGTCTACTATGGCTACACCTTC
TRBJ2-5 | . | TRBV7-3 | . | CASSLTAAGETQYF | TGTGCCAGCAGCTTAACAGCAGCCGGAGAGACCCAGTACTTC
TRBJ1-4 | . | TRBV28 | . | CASSRRGPGKLFF | TGTGCCAGCAGTCGCCGCGGGCCGGGAAAACTGTTTTTT
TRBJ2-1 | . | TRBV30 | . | CAWGSGANFYNEQFF | TGTGCCTGGGGCTCAGGGGCGAACTTTTACAATGAGCAGTTCTTC
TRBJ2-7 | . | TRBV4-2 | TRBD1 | CASNQPGQTYEQYF | TGTGCCAGCAACCAACCGGGACAGACCTACGAGCAGTACTTC
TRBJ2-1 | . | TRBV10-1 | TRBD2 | CASSAAGGASDEQFF | TGCGCCAGCAGTGCGGCCGGGGGGGCCAGCGATGAGCAGTTCTTC
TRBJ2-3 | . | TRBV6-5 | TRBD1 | CASSYRDRDSDTQYF | TGTGCCAGCAGCTACCGGGACAGGGACTCAGATACGCAGTATTTT
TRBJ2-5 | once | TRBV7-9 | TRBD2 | CASSSGGGEETQYF | TGTGCCAGCAGCTCAGGCGGGGGAGAAGAGACCCAGTACTTC
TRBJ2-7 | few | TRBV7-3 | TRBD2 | CASSFVSGGHEQYF | TGTGCCAGCAGCTTTGTTAGCGGGGGCCACGAGCAGTACTTC
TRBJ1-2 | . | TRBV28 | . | CASSFQGSSYGYTF | TGTGCCAGCAGTTTTCAGGGCAGTAGCTATGGCTACACCTTC
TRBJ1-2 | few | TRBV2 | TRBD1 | CASSPRTRQGARGYTF | TGTGCCAGCAGTCCACGAACTCGACAGGGGGCGAGGGGCTACACCTTC
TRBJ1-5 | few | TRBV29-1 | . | CSVRDSNQPQHF | TGCAGCGTCAGGGATAGCAATCAGCCCCAGCATTTT
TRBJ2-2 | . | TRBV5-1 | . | CASSLETATGELFF | TGCGCCAGCAGCTTGGAGACAGCCACCGGGGAGCTGTTTTTT
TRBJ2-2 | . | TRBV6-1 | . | CASSEITNTGELFF | TGTGCCAGCAGTGAAATCACGAACACCGGGGAGCTGTTTTTT
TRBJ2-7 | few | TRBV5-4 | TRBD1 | CASSIDRAREQYF | TGTGCCAGCAGCATCGACAGGGCTCGGGAGCAGTACTTC
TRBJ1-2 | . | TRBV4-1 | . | CASTPGRDPNYGYTF | TGCGCCAGCACCCCCGGACGGGATCCTAACTATGGCTACACCTTC
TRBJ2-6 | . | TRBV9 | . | CASSAGISFSGANVLTF | TGTGCCAGCAGCGCCGGGATCTCCTTCTCTGGGGCCAACGTCCTGACTTTC
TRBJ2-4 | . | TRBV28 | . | CASSRFTTGGGGLAKNIQYF | TGTGCCAGCAGTCGATTCACTACAGGGGGGGGCGGCCTAGCCAAAAACATTCAGTACTTC